This T cell receptor beta chain was sequenced during a study of shared clonotypes between healthy human individuals. General study findings and limits: Generally, estimated richness proved larger in naive subsets than it did in memory subsets. Clonotypes not shared had lower generation probabilities than those common to all four donors.

CDR3 length: 15 residues. CDR1 is SGHVS, CDR2 FQNEAQ, per germline. The V gene lost 5 bases and the J gene lost 2 bases, with 15 bases spanning the gap. Concerning this clone: Antigen unknown.

Every subset had its genomic DNA shared out evenly among several immunoSEQ plates. Assay: immunoSEQ multiplex PCR; the TCRdb copy retains only in-frame clones and omits some. The sample consists of around 600,000 clones, about 98% of them appearing once. Terminally differentiated effector memory CD45RA+ cells were left out of the naive CD8 fraction, which was CD45RO-negative and positively selected for CCR7. Sequencing input: naive CD8+ T cells sorted from blood. The clonotype comes from a young man in good health. This chain links TRBV7-8 with TRBJ1-2, with D possibly being TRBD1 (5 bases). The CDR3 loop is CASSPPQGQNYGYTF. The CDR3 DNA reads TGTGCCAGCAGCCCTCCTCAGGGCCAAAACTATGGCTACACCTTC.